This T cell receptor (beta chain) is drawn from a study of T-cell reconstitution after alpha-beta-depleted transplantation in children. Points from the study as a whole: Some patients owed their high day-60 TCRbeta diversity to surviving recipient T cells and thymic progenitors.

This clonotype was recorded many times. Its antigen remains unknown. During its preparation, the TCRbeta library received unique molecular identifiers. TCRdb redid the calling of the PCR reads with MiXCR, one entry per CDR3 protein. The sample contains around 500,000 distinct CDR3 sequences, more than 20% of which appear only once. V lost 8 bases to trimming and J lost 3 bases, with 19 bases between them. The CDR3 consists of 14 residues. Germline V gives CDR1 SQVTM, CDR2 ANQGSEA. Sample: PBMCs, mostly from graft donor cells, taken 360 days after TCRalphabeta/CD19-depleted stem cell transplant. This TCR derives from a boy younger than two who had a stem cell transplant for acute myeloid leukemia, so the T cells may come from the graft donor. This chain joins TRBV29-1 and TRBJ1-1, with a tentative D call TRBD1 (5 bases). The CDR3 nucleotides are TGCAGCTTCCAGGGCACAGGTCGGTACACTGAAGCTTTCTTT. It yields the protein CSFQGTGRYTEAFF. The full variable domain, in which reference TRBV29-1 and TRBJ1-1 provide the parts outside the CDR3, is SAVISQKPSRDICQRGTSLTIQCQVDSQVTMMFWYRQQPGQSLTLIATANQGSEATYESGFVIDKFPISRPNLTFSTLTVSNMSPEDSSIYLCSFQGTGRYTEAFFGQGTRLTVV.